This TCR beta chain was sequenced for a study of T cell repertoires in cytomegalovirus infection. TCRdb itself ran the reads through MiXCR, one entry per CDR3 protein. The repertoire holds hundreds of thousands of distinct CDR3 sequences, with around 32% as singletons. This CDR3 has 14 residues. In germline, CDR1 is MNHNS, CDR2 SASEGT. V lost 4 bases, J lost 1 base, and 10 bases lay in between. This clonotype was detected many times. Its antigen is as yet unknown. General observations from the study: Predominance within the ex vivo response was attributable to HLA-C-restricted CMV-specific TCR beta clonotypes.

The rearrangement joins TRBV6-1 to TRBJ1-1, with unresolved D. The receptor was derived from a human donor in good health (CMV status not recorded). Some clones in this sample may be carry-over from other donors' samples. This sample comprised cultured PBMCs, obtained from culture after CMV antigen stimulation. CDR3 region: CASSVLLENTEAFF. CDR3 in DNA: TGTGCCAGCAGTGTACTCTTGGAGAACACTGAAGCTTTCTTT.